These 26 T cell receptor beta chains were all obtained from the same sample, sequenced in a study of T cells after yellow fever vaccination. TCRdb re-called the 5' RACE reads through MiXCR, storing one row per CDR3 protein. Of about 330,000 distinct CDR3 sequences in the sample, approximately 4% were seen once. The sample here was PBMCs, taken 5 days after the yellow fever booster vaccination. The receptors derive from a man aged 18 to 29 who received the YFV17D yellow fever vaccine.

The gene calls are TRBV20-1 and TRBJ1-2; D is undetermined. Germline V gene sequence: CDR1 DFQATT, CDR2 SNEGSKA (reference sequence). V was pared by 3 bases and J by 2 bases, with 28 bases between. The CDR3 contains 19 residues. CDR3 residues: CSARRNWRNKPYSNYGYTF. In nucleotides, the CDR3 is TGCAGTGCTAGGAGGAATTGGCGGAACAAGCCTTATTCAAACTATGGCTACACCTTC.

V gene TRBV10-3 combines with J gene TRBJ2-3, with D maybe TRBD1 (7 bases). V was shortened by 10 bases and J by 8 bases, with 22 bases between the two germline ends. Germline loops: CDR1 ENHRY, CDR2 SYGVKD. This CDR3 is built from 14 residues. The CDR3 here is CATRGDGPLGTQYF. Written as DNA, the CDR3 is TGTGCCACCAGGGGGGACGGACCCCTCGGTACGCAGTATTTT.

V and J are TRBV7-2 and TRBJ1-2, with 12 bases that match TRBD1. Trimming took 0 bases from V and 5 from J; bases not matched to a gene: 7. CDR3 length equals 17 residues. Germline V gene sequence: CDR1 SGHTA, CDR2 FQGNSA. The CDR3 DNA sequence: TGTGCCAGCAGCTTAGCCGGGACAGGGGGCTTGCCTTATGGCTACACCTTC. Amino acids: CASSLAGTGGLPYGYTF.

This clonotype has ten or more counts. This chain links TRBV4-1 with TRBJ2-5, with D maybe TRBD2 (5 bases). The V and J ends lost 3 bases and 5 bases respectively, with 16 bases between them. The length of the CDR3 is 15 residues. Germline V gene sequence: CDR1 MGHRA, CDR2 YSYEKL. The CDR3: CASSQLGLSGETQYF. CDR3 DNA: TGCGCCAGCAGCCAGCTAGGGCTTTCGGGGGAGACCCAGTACTTC.

This clonotype was seen at least ten times. One end of the junction does not line up with germline, which may come from a read error. V usage is TRBV9 and J usage is TRBJ2-5, with TRBD2 matching over 9 bases. Germline assignment: CDR1 SGDLS and CDR2 YYNGEE. The CDR3 is made up of 14 amino acids. The chain's CDR3 is CASSVSGGRETQYF. The CDR3 nucleotides are TGCGCCAGCAGCGTTAGCGGGGGACGAGAGACCCAGTACTTC.

The chain has TRBV7-3 and TRBJ2-3; TRBD2 matches at 13 bases. CDR1 and CDR2 (germline): SGHTA, FQGTGA. Germline trimming cut 2 bases from V and 3 bases from J; bases unmatched to any gene: 2. This CDR3 has 16 amino acids. CDR3 sequence reads: CASSLGTSGATDTQYF. The CDR3 DNA reads TGTGCCAGCAGCTTAGGGACTAGCGGGGCAACAGATACGCAGTATTTT.

The table lists this clonotype with a few counts. This chain links TRBV2 with TRBJ2-7; 7 bases line up with TRBD1. V was pared by 5 bases and J by 4 bases, with 11 bases of the junction left unmatched. The CDR3 has 15 amino acids. The germline V gene encodes CDR1 SNHLY and CDR2 FYNNEI. The CDR3 nucleotides read TGTGCCAGCAGTTTTGGACAGGCAAGAGAGTACGAGCAGTACGTC. Translation gives CASSFGQAREYEQYV.

The chain links TRBV5-1 to TRBJ1-2; D perhaps matches TRBD1 (5 bases). The CDR3 consists of 14 residues. The V gene lost 2 bases and the J gene lost 8 bases, with 16 bases spanning the gap. Germline V gene data show CDR1 as SGHRS and CDR2 as YFSETQ. The CDR3 bases are TGCGCCAGCAGCTTCGGGGGGATGGCAGGAGGCTACACCTTC. This codes for CASSFGGMAGGYTF.

The rearrangement uses TRBV14 and TRBJ2-2; D uncertain. The germline gives CDR1 SGHDN, CDR2 FVKESK. Trimming removed 1 base from V and 3 bases from J, with 12 bases in between. The CDR3 is 16 residues long. Here the CDR3 DNA reads TGTGCCAGCAGCCAAGTAGGCCAGGAATACACCGGGGAGCTGTTTTTT. This sequence encodes CASSQVGQEYTGELFF.

This chain links TRBV5-1 with TRBJ1-2; D perhaps matches TRBD1 (5 bases). This CDR3 is 14 amino acids long. V was clipped by 8 bases and J by 6 bases, with 20 bases between them. Germline CDR1 is SGHRS and CDR2 is YFSETQ. The CDR3 loop reads CASSLKMGGDGYTF. CDR3 nucleotide sequence: TGCGCCAGTAGCCTCAAGATGGGGGGGGATGGCTACACCTTC.

The rearrangement links TRBV6-6 to TRBJ2-2, with 9 nucleotides matching TRBD2. This CDR3 region has 16 residues. Germline CDR1 reads MNHNY; CDR2 reads SVGAGI (reference sequence). V trimming: 4 bases; J trimming: 4 bases; junction bases outside the gene matches: 7. The CDR3 DNA reads as TGTGCCAGCAGTTTCACAGCGGGGGGCTTCACCGGGGAGCTGTTTTTT. It codes for CASSFTAGGFTGELFF.

This clonotype has only a few counts. CDR3 protein: CASSLGGYASPNEQFF. The CDR3 DNA reads TGTGCCAGCAGCTTAGGAGGTTATGCTAGCCCCAATGAGCAGTTCTTC. The V call is TRBV7-6, the J call TRBJ2-1, with a possible D match to TRBD2 (5 bases). The CDR3 totals 16 residues. Germline CDR1 SGHVS, CDR2 FNYEAQ. Trimming pared 1 base from V and 6 bases from J, leaving 16 bases between. The entire variable domain, with the rest obtained from reference TRBV7-6 and TRBJ2-1, is as follows: GAGVSQSPRYKVTKRGQDVALRCDPISGHVSLYWYRQALGQGPEFLTYFNYEAQQDKSGLPNDRFSAERPEGSISTLTIQRTEQRDSAMYRCASSLGGYASPNEQFFGPGTRLTVL.

This clonotype occurred a few times. The rearrangement uses TRBV6-1 and TRBJ2-3; D is ambiguous. Germline assignment: CDR1 MNHNS and CDR2 SASEGT. Trimming left V 6 bases short and J 2 bases short, with 9 bases between. The CDR3 spans 13 residues. CDR3 in amino acids: CASRNLNTDTQYF. CDR3 nucleotides: TGTGCCAGCAGAAACCTCAACACAGATACGCAGTATTTT.

This clonotype was observed a few times. The chain combines TRBV5-1 with TRBJ2-5; D call uncertain. The germline V and J ends were trimmed by 2 bases and 2 bases, with 10 bases remaining between them. Germline CDR1 and CDR2: SGHRS and YFSETQ. The CDR3 covers 14 residues. The CDR3 DNA sequence: TGCGCCAGCAGCTTTTACGGGCGTCAAGAGACCCAGTACTTC. This codes for CASSFYGRQETQYF. Drawing the rest from reference TRBV5-1 and TRBJ2-5, the complete variable domain is KAGVTQTPRYLIKTRGQQVTLSCSPISGHRSVSWYQQTPGQGLQFLFEYFSETQRNKGNFPGRFSGRQFSNSRSEMNVSTLELGDSALYLCASSFYGRQETQYFGPGTRLLVL.

The rearrangement joins TRBV4-3 to TRBJ2-6; D remains ambiguous. The CDR3 spans 16 residues. V lost 4 bases to trimming and J lost 0 bases, with 10 bases between them. Per germline, CDR1 LGHNA and CDR2 YSLEER. CDR3 coding DNA: TGCGCCAGCAGCCCTTACGGTGTCTCTGGGGCCAACGTCCTGACTTTC. This codes for CASSPYGVSGANVLTF.

The chain has TRBV7-2 and TRBJ2-3; 7 nucleotides line up with TRBD1. With V trimmed by 5 bases and J by 5 bases, 4 bases remained unmatched. Germline values: CDR1 SGHTA, CDR2 FQGNSA. The CDR3 has 13 amino acids. This chain's CDR3 is CASSANRGDTQYF. The CDR3 region has the DNA TGTGCCAGCAGCGCCAACAGGGGAGATACGCAGTATTTT. The full variable domain, its missing parts supplied by reference TRBV7-2 and TRBJ2-3, is GAGVSQSPSNKVTEKGKDVELRCDPISGHTALYWYRQSLGQGLEFLIYFQGNSAPDKSGLPSDRFSAERTGGSVSTLTIQRTQQEDSAVYLCASSANRGDTQYFGPGTRLTVL.

This clonotype was observed a few times. The genes are TRBV7-8 and TRBJ2-3; TRBD2 might be the D (7 bases). This CDR3 is built from 17 residues. Trimming removed 5 bases at V and 0 bases at J, with 18 bases between. The germline V gene encodes CDR1 SGHVS and CDR2 FQNEAQ. CDR3 region: CASSTSPRGASTDTQYF. As DNA, the CDR3 is TGTGCCAGCAGCACCTCGCCTCGGGGGGCCAGCACAGATACGCAGTATTTT. Filled out from reference TRBV7-8 and TRBJ2-3, the complete variable domain reads GAGVSQSPRYKVAKRGQDVALRCDPISGHVSLFWYQQALGQGPEFLTYFQNEAQLDKSGLPSDRFFAERPEGSVSTLKIQRTQQEDSAVYLCASSTSPRGASTDTQYFGPGTRLTVL.

This clonotype was recorded many times. The chain joins TRBV5-1 to TRBJ2-7; TRBD2 matches at 8 bases. The CDR3 has 14 amino acids. Germline CDR1 reads SGHRS; CDR2 reads YFSETQ. The J segment lost 4 bases and the V segment lost 4 bases, leaving 7 bases of the junction unmatched. Here the CDR3 DNA reads TGCGCCAGCAGCCTACGGGGGGGCACTTACGAGCAGTACTTC. Translated: CASSLRGGTYEQYF. The variable domain in full, with the rest retrieved from reference TRBV5-1 and TRBJ2-7, is KAGVTQTPRYLIKTRGQQVTLSCSPISGHRSVSWYQQTPGQGLQFLFEYFSETQRNKGNFPGRFSGRQFSNSRSEMNVSTLELGDSALYLCASSLRGGTYEQYFGPGTRLTVT.

This clonotype occurred many times. V usage is TRBV5-6 and J usage is TRBJ2-5; D possibly uses TRBD1 or TRBD2 (5 bases each). The CDR3 is 14 amino acids. Germline V gene sequence: CDR1 SGHDT, CDR2 YYEEEE. The V gene lost 2 bases and the J gene lost 4 bases, with 12 bases spanning the gap. CDR3: CASSFSAGRETQYF. The DNA for the CDR3 is TGTGCCAGCAGCTTTTCTGCAGGGAGAGAGACCCAGTACTTC.

The rearrangement links TRBV7-2 to TRBJ2-1; possible D gene TRBD2, 6 bases. Per germline, CDR1 SGHTA and CDR2 FQGNSA. This CDR3 has 16 amino acids. Deletions cut 2 bases from V and 0 bases from J, with 11 bases between. DNA for the CDR3: TGTGCCAGCAGCTTAAGGGCGGGGAGCTCCTACAATGAGCAGTTCTTC. It codes for CASSLRAGSSYNEQFF. Drawing the rest from reference TRBV7-2 and TRBJ2-1, the complete variable domain is GAGVSQSPSNKVTEKGKDVELRCDPISGHTALYWYRQSLGQGLEFLIYFQGNSAPDKSGLPSDRFSAERTGGSVSTLTIQRTQQEDSAVYLCASSLRAGSSYNEQFFGPGTRLTVL.

This clonotype turned up a few times. This chain joins TRBV10-3 and TRBJ2-1; 7 positions match TRBD2. CDR3 length: 18 amino acids. The trim removed 4 bases at V and 0 bases at J, leaving 12 bases unmatched. Germline-derived CDR1 and CDR2 are ENHRY and SYGVKD. CDR3 bases: TGTGCCATCAGTGGAACACCGGGACTACCGAGCTCCTACAATGAGCAGTTCTTC. Translation gives CAISGTPGLPSSYNEQFF.

The chain combines TRBV5-4 with TRBJ2-3, with TRBD1 identical over 8 bases. Unmatched junction bases numbered 6, after V lost 4 bases and J lost 2 bases. CDR1 and CDR2 from the germline V gene are SGHNT and YYREEE (reference sequence). The CDR3 sequence is 15 residues long. CDR3 coding DNA: TGTGCCAGCAGCCTGGGACAGGAGACCACAGATACGCAGTATTTT. Protein sequence: CASSLGQETTDTQYF.

V is TRBV4-3 and J is TRBJ2-7; a weak D match, TRBD2 (6 bases). The CDR3 is made up of 14 amino acids. Germline CDR1 LGHNA, CDR2 YSLEER. V was trimmed by 3 bases and J by 3 bases, leaving 12 bases between them. The CDR3 is CASSQGGCDYEQYV. As DNA, the CDR3 is TGCGCCAGCAGCCAGGGGGGTTGCGACTACGAGCAGTACGTC.

This clonotype was counted a few times. This chain links TRBV7-8 with TRBJ1-5, with 7 bases matching TRBD1. The germline CDR1 and CDR2 sequences are SGHVS and FQNEAQ. Trimming cost V 0 bases and J 1 base; bases outside gene matches: 9. CDR3 length: 18 amino acids. This CDR3 is CASSLAGEGAGSNQPQHF. CDR3 sequence (DNA): TGTGCCAGCAGCTTAGCCGGGGAGGGGGCAGGAAGCAATCAGCCCCAGCATTTT.

This clonotype came up many times. The chain couples TRBV6-2 or TRBV6-3 to TRBJ2-1, with 9 bases identical to TRBD1. Germline V lookup: CDR1 MNHEY, CDR2 SVGEGT. The J segment lost 10 bases and the V segment lost 5 bases, leaving 6 bases of the junction unmatched. This CDR3 is built from 13 residues. The CDR3 spells CASSDYRGREQFF. The CDR3 DNA follows: TGTGCCAGCAGTGACTACAGGGGGCGAGAGCAGTTCTTC.

This clonotype came up a few times. V is TRBV7-8 and J is TRBJ2-7; a possible D gene is TRBD1 (7 bases). The CDR3 sequence is 15 residues long. Germline-derived CDR1 and CDR2 are SGHVS and FQNEAQ. V shed 5 bases and J shed 3 bases, with 17 bases lying between them. The CDR3: CASSRHNRGLYEQYF. The CDR3 coding sequence is TGTGCCAGCAGCCGTCACAACAGGGGACTCTACGAGCAGTACTTC.